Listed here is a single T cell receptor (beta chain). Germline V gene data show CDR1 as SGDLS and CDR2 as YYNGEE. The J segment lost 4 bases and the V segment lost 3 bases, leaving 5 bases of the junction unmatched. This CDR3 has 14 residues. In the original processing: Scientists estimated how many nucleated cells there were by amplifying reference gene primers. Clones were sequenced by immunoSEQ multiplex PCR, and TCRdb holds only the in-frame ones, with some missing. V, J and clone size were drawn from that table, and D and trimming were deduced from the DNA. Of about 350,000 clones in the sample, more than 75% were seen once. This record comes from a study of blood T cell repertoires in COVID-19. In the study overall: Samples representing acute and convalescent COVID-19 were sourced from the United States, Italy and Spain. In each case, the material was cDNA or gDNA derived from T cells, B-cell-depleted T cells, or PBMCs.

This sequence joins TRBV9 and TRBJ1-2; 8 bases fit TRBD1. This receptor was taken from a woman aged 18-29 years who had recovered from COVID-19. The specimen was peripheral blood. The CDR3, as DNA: TGTGCCAGCAGCGGCCAGGACAGGGCCTATGGCTACACCTTC. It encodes CASSGQDRAYGYTF. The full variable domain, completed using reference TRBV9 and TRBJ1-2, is DSGVTQTPKHLITATGQRVTLRCSPRSGDLSVYWYQQSLDQGLQFLIQYYNGEERAKGNILERFSAQQFPDLHSELNLSSLELGDSALYFCASSGQDRAYGYTFGSGTRLTVV.